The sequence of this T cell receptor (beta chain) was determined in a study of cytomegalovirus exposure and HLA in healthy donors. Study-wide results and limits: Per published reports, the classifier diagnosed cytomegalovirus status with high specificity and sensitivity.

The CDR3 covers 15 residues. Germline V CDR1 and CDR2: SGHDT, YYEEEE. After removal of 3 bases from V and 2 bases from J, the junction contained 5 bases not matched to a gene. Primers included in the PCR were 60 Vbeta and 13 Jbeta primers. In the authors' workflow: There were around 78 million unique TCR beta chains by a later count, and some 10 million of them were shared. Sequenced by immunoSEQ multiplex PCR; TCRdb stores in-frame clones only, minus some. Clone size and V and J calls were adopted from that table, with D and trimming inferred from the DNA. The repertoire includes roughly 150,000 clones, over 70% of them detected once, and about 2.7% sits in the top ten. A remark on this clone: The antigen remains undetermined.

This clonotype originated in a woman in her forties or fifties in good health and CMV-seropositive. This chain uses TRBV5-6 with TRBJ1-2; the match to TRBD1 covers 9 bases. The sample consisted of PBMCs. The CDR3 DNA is TGTGCCAGCAGCTCCTGGACAGGGGTAAACTATGGCTACACCTTC. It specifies CASSSWTGVNYGYTF.